The clone carrying this T cell receptor beta chain was found many times. Its target is unknown. The data were taken from a study of regulatory T cells in long-lasting Graves disease. Study-wide findings and caveats: Researchers examined only peripheral blood and not thyroid tissue. The TCR repertoire of persistent Graves' patients was less diverse than that of newly diagnosed ones. Newly diagnosed disease favored TRBV20-1 and TRBJ2-1 over persistent disease.

V was shortened by 6 bases and J by 4 bases, with 10 bases between the two germline ends. There are 12 residues in the CDR3. Germline values: CDR1 SQVTM, CDR2 ANQGSEA. The time point: newly diagnosed GD, antithyroid drugs for less than 3 months. Construction of the TCR library relied on RNA isolated from PBMCs. For TCR beta, libraries came from iRepertoire HTBI primers and Arm-PCR of CDR3 regions. Each CDR3 protein is one row after TCRdb ran MiXCR on the multiplex PCR reads. The sample records approximately 460,000 distinct CDR3 sequences, about a sixth being singletons. The sample also formed part of further work on T cells in Graves' hyperthyroidism and ophthalmopathy. That paper notes: The blood repertoire included most of the expanded thyroid clonotypes above 0.001.

J is TRBJ1-5 and V is TRBV29-1, with D possibly being TRBD1 (6 bases). The TCR sequence derives from a woman in her twenties or thirties with Graves disease. The specimen comprised peripheral blood mononuclear cells (PBMCs), sampled at new diagnosis, from a patient treated with antithyroid drugs. The CDR3 DNA is TGCAGCGTCCGGACAGAGAATCAGCCCCAGCATTTT. This encodes CSVRTENQPQHF.